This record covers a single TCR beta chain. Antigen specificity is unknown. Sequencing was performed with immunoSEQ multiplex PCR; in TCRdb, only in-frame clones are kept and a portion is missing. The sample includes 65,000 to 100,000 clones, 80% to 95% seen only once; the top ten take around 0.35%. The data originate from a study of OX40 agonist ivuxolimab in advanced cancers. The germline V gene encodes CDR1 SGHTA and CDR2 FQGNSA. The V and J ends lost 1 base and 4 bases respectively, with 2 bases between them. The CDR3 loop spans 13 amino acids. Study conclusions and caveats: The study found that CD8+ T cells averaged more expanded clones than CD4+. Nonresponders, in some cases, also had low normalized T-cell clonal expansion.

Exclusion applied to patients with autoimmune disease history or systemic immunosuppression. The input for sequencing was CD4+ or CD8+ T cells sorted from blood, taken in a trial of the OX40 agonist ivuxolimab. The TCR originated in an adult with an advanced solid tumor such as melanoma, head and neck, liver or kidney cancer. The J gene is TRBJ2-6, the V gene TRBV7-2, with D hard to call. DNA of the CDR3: TGTGCCAGCAGCTTAGTAGGGGCCAACGTCCTGACTTTC. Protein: CASSLVGANVLTF.